This T cell receptor (beta chain) was found in a study of blood T cell repertoires in COVID-19. Study background: The study drew acute and convalescent COVID-19 samples from the United States, Italy and Spain. PBMCs, B-cell-depleted T cells, or T cells provided the cDNA or gDNA that made up the material.

In the authors' workflow: Amplification with reference gene primers provided the estimates of nucleated cell counts. Produced via immunoSEQ multiplex PCR; TCRdb's table is partial and in-frame only. V and J calls and clone size are given by that table; D and trimming were obtained from the DNA. Among roughly 230,000 clones, 81% were seen once, and the ten largest hold roughly 8%. V was pared by 4 bases and J by 2 bases, with 7 bases between. This CDR3 has 13 amino acids. CDR1 is SGHDN, CDR2 FVKESK, per germline. What was sequenced was peripheral blood. The chain links TRBV14 to TRBJ2-3; no reliable D call. The source is a woman of 80 years or more with acute or convalescent COVID-19. The CDR3 bases are TGTGCCAGCAGCCTGAGATACACAGATACGCAGTATTTT. Protein: CASSLRYTDTQYF.